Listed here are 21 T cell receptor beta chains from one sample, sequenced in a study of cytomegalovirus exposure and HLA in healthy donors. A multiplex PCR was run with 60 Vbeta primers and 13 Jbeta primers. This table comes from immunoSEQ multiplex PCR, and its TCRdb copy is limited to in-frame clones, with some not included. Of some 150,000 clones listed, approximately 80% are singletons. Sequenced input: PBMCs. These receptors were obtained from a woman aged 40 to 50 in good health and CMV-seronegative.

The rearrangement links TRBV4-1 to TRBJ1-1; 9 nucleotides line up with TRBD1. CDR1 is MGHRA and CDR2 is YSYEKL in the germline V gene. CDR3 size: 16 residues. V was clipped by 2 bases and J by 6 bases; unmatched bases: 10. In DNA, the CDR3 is TGCGCCAGCAGCCAAAAAGTGGGACAGGGAACGCCTGAAGCTTTCTTT. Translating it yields CASSQKVGQGTPEAFF.

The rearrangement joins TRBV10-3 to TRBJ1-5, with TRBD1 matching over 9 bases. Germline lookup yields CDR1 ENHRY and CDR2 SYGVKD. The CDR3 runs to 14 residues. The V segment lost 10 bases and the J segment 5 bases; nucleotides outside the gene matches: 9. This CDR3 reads CATDPGQGDQPQHF. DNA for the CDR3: TGTGCCACCGACCCGGGACAGGGAGATCAGCCCCAGCATTTT.

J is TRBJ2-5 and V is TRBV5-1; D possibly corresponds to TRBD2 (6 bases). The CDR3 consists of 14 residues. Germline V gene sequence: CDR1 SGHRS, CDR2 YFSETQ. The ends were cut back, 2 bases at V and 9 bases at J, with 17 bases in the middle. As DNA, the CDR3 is TGCGCCAGCAGCTTTGGGAGGCAGTCTGAGTCCCAGTACTTC. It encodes CASSFGRQSESQYF.

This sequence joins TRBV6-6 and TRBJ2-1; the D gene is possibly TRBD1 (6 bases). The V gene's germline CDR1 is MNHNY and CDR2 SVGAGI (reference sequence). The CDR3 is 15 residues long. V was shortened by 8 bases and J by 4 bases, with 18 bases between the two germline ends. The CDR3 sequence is CASGGGGQLYNEQFF. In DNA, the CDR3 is TGTGCCAGCGGTGGTGGAGGACAGCTTTACAATGAGCAGTTCTTC.

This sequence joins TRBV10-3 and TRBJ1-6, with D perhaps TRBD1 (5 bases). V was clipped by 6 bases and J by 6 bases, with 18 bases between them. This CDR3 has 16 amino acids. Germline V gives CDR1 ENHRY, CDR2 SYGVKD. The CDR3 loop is CAISSSPLGGNSPLHF. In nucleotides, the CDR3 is TGTGCCATCAGCTCCAGTCCCCTCGGGGGTAATTCACCCCTCCACTTT.

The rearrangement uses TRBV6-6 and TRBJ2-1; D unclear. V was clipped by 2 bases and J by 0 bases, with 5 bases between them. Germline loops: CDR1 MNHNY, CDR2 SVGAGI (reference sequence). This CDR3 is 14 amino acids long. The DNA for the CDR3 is TGTGCCAGCAGTTACGGCCGCTCCTACAATGAGCAGTTCTTC. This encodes CASSYGRSYNEQFF.

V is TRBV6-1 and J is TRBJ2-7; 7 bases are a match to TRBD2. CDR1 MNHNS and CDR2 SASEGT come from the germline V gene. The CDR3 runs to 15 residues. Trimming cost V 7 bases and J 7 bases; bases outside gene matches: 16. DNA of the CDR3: TGTGCCAGCATTCCGGGACTACCTCGGCTAGGGGAGCAGTACTTC. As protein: CASIPGLPRLGEQYF.

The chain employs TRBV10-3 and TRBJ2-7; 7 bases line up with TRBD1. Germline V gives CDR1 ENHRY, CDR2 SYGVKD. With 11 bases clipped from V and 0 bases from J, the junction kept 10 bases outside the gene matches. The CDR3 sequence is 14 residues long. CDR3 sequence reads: CAHSSGTASYEQYF. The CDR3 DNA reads TGTGCCCACTCCTCCGGGACAGCCTCCTACGAGCAGTACTTC.

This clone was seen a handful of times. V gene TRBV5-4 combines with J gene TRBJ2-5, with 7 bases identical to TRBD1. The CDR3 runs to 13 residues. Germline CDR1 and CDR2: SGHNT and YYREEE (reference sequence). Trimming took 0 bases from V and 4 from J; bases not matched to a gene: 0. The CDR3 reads CASSLGDRETQYF. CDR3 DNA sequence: TGTGCCAGCAGCTTGGGGGACAGAGAGACCCAGTACTTC.

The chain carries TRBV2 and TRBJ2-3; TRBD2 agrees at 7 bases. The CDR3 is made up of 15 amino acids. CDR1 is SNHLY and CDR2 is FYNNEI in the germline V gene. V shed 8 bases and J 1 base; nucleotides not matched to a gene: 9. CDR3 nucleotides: TGTGCCAGCGGGGCTGCGGGAGTGGGCACAGATACGCAGTATTTT. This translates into CASGAAGVGTDTQYF.

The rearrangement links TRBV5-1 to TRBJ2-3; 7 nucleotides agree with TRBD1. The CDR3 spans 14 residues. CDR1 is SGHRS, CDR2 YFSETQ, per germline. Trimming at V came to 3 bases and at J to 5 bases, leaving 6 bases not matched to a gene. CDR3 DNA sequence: TGCGCCAGCAGCTCAAGCACAGGGGTAGATACGCAGTATTTT. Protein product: CASSSSTGVDTQYF.

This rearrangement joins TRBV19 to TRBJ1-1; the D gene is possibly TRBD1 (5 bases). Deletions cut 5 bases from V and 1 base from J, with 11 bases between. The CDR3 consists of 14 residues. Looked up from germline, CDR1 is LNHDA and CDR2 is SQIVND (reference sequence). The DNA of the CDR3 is TGTGCCAGTAGTTATGGTCAGGGGAACACTGAAGCTTTCTTT. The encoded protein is CASSYGQGNTEAFF. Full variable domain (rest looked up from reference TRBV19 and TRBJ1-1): DGGITQSPKYLFRKEGQNVTLSCEQNLNHDAMYWYRQDPGQGLRLIYYSQIVNDFQKGDIAEGYSVSREKKESFPLTVTSAQKNPTAFYLCASSYGQGNTEAFFGQGTRLTVV.

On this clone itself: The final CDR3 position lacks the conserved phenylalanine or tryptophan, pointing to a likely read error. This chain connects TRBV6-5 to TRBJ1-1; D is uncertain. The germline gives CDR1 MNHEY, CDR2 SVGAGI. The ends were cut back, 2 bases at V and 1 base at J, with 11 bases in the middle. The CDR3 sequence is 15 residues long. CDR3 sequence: CASSYLRPENTEAFV. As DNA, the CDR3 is TGTGCCAGCAGTTACCTGAGGCCGGAGAACACTGAAGCTTTCGTT.

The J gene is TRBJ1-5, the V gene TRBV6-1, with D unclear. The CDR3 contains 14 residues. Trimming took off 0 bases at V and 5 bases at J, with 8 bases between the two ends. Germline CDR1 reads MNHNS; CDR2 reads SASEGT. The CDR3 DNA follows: TGTGCCAGCAGTGAAGCGGCGGGTGATCAGCCCCAGCATTTT. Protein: CASSEAAGDQPQHF.

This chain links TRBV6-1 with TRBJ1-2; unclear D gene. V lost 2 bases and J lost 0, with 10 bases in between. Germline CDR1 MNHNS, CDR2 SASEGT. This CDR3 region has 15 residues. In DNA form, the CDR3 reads TGTGCCAGCAGTGAACAAGGCACAGCTAACTATGGCTACACCTTC. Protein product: CASSEQGTANYGYTF.

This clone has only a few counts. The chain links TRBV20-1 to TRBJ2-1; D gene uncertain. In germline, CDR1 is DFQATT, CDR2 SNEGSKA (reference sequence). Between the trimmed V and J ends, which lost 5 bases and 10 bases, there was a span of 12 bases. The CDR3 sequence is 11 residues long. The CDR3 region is CSAAPYGEQFF. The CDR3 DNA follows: TGCAGTGCTGCCCCGTATGGCGAGCAGTTCTTC.

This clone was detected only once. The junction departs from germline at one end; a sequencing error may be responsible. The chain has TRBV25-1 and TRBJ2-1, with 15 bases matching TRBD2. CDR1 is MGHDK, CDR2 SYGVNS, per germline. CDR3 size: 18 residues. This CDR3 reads CVSSRTSGGGSSYNEQFF. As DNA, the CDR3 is TGTGTCAGCAGTAGGACTAGCGGGGGGGGTAGCTCCTACAATGAGCAGTTCTTC.

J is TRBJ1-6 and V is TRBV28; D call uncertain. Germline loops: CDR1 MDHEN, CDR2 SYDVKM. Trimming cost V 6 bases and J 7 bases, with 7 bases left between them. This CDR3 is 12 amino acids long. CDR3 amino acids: CASSLVNSPLHF. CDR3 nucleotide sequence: TGTGCCAGCAGCCTAGTAAATTCACCCCTCCACTTT. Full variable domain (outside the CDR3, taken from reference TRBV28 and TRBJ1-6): DVKVTQSSRYLVKRTGEKVFLECVQDMDHENMFWYRQDPGLGLRLIYFSYDVKMKEKGDIPEGYSVSREKKERFSLILESASTNQTSMYLCASSLVNSPLHFGNGTRLTVT.

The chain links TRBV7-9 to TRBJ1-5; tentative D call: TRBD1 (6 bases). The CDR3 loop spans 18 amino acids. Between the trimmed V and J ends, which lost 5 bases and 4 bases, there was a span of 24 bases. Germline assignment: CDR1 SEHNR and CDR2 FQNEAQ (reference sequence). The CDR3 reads CASSLMDRTAGINQPQHF. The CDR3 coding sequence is TGTGCCAGCAGCCTAATGGATCGGACAGCAGGAATAAATCAGCCCCAGCATTTT.

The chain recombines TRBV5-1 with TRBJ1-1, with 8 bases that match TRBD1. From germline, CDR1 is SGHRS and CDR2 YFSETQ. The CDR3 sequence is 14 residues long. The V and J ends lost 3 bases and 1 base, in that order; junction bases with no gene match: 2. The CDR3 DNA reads TGCGCCAGCAGCTGGGACAGGCCGAACACTGAAGCTTTCTTT. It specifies CASSWDRPNTEAFF. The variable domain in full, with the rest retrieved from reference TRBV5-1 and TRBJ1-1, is KAGVTQTPRYLIKTRGQQVTLSCSPISGHRSVSWYQQTPGQGLQFLFEYFSETQRNKGNFPGRFSGRQFSNSRSEMNVSTLELGDSALYLCASSWDRPNTEAFFGQGTRLTVV.

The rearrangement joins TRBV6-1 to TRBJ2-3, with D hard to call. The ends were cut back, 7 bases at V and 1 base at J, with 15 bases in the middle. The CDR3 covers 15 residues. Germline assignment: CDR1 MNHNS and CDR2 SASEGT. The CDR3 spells CASTPKTTRTDTQYF. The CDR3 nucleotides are TGTGCCAGCACCCCTAAGACAACTCGCACAGATACGCAGTATTTT.